This T cell receptor (beta chain) derives from a study of T cell responses to AZD1222 COVID-19 vaccine. Broader study findings: Mostly white British, mostly female donors; authors suggested clonal diversity may be underestimated. Spike-specific TCR breadth rose after two AZD1222 doses, and depth rose as well. The number of AZD1222 recipients seropositive at baseline was only five to seven.

The table came from immunoSEQ multiplex PCR; TCRdb's copy has only in-frame clones and leaves some out. Among tens of thousands of clones listed, 65% to 85% were seen once. This clone has only one observation. Its antigen is currently unknown. Losses at the gene ends were 2 bases for V and 0 bases for J; bases not matched to a gene: 7. Germline V gives CDR1 MDHEN, CDR2 SYDVKM. The CDR3 runs 18 residues. Sequencing used peripheral blood, obtained 28 days after the second AZD1222 dose. V usage is TRBV28 and J usage is TRBJ1-4, with 9 positions matching TRBD1. The TCR originated in an adult who received the AZD1222 COVID-19 vaccine. CDR3 DNA: TGTGCCAGCAGTTTAACAGGGGGCATCGGGGCAACTAATGAAAAACTGTTTTTT. This gives the protein CASSLTGGIGATNEKLFF.